This entry lists 10 T cell receptor beta chains sequenced from one sample in a study of Ad26.COV2.S vaccination and SARS-CoV-2 variants. Treatment in this sample: roughly 19 received Ad26.COV2.S at low or high dose, single or two shots; five or six received placebo; per-sample allocation not given. Each sample was drawn 63 days after the first injection (of vaccine or placebo). The repertoire was sequenced with immunoSEQ multiplex PCR; TCRdb's copy has only in-frame clones and lacks some. The sample holds 290,000 or so clones; around 87% are singletons and the top ten take around 3.5%. Sequences were derived from peripheral blood, sampled in a trial of Ad26.COV2.S vaccine versus placebo. Receptors originate from a person aged 18 to 59 who received the Ad26.COV2.S COVID-19 vaccine or a placebo.

The chain carries TRBV7-2 and TRBJ1-1; a weak D match, TRBD1 (5 bases). The germline CDR1 and CDR2 sequences are SGHTA and FQGNSA. This CDR3 is 18 amino acids long. The ends were cut back, 2 bases at V and 4 bases at J, with 23 bases in the middle. CDR3 in DNA: TGTGCCAGCAGCTTACGGGGCTCGGTGCCCCATCGTGGCACTGAAGCTTTCTTT. It codes for CASSLRGSVPHRGTEAFF.

V usage is TRBV7-2 and J usage is TRBJ1-3, with D uncertain. V was pared by 6 bases and J by 2 bases, with 17 bases between. The CDR3 runs 16 residues. The germline CDR1 and CDR2 sequences are SGHTA and FQGNSA. In DNA, the CDR3 is TGTGCCAGCAGTCCCTTCTCGGCGCAGGCTGGAAACACCATATATTTT. The encoded protein is CASSPFSAQAGNTIYF.

The CDR3 DNA is TGTGCCAGCAGCTTACCTATCACCGGGGAGCTGTTTTTT. Its translation: CASSLPITGELFF. The gene calls are TRBV7-8 and TRBJ2-2, with unresolved D. This CDR3 has 13 amino acids. The germline gives CDR1 SGHVS, CDR2 FQNEAQ. V shed 2 bases and J shed 4 bases, with 5 bases lying between them. Using reference TRBV7-8 and TRBJ2-2 for the parts outside the CDR3, the full variable domain is GAGVSQSPRYKVAKRGQDVALRCDPISGHVSLFWYQQALGQGPEFLTYFQNEAQLDKSGLPSDRFFAERPEGSVSTLKIQRTQQEDSAVYLCASSLPITGELFFGEGSRLTVL.

This clone was picked up one time. The V call is TRBV6-1, the J call TRBJ1-2; 11 nucleotides agree with TRBD1. The CDR3 covers 16 residues. CDR1 MNHNS and CDR2 SASEGT come from the germline V gene. The ends lost 0 bases at V and 5 bases at J; junction bases unmatched: 5. The CDR3 spells CASSEAVGTGGYGYTF. CDR3 in DNA: TGTGCCAGCAGTGAAGCGGTAGGGACAGGGGGATATGGCTACACCTTC.

This chain connects TRBV7-9 to TRBJ2-5, with D unresolved. V gave up 6 bases and J gave up 1 base, with 12 bases separating them. Per the germline V gene, CDR1 is SEHNR and CDR2 is FQNEAQ (reference sequence). This CDR3 is built from 14 residues. The CDR3 sequence is CASRLLHGQETQYF. DNA for the CDR3: TGTGCCAGCAGACTCCTGCATGGCCAAGAGACCCAGTACTTC.

This chain links TRBV7-2 with TRBJ2-3; possibly TRBD1 or TRBD2 for D (6 bases each). The CDR3 spans 17 residues. V was clipped by 5 bases and J by 3 bases, with 21 bases between them. The germline gives CDR1 SGHTA, CDR2 FQGNSA. The CDR3 nucleotides are TGTGCCAGCAGCCCACGTACGGGAACAGGGAGGACAGATACGCAGTATTTT. It codes for CASSPRTGTGRTDTQYF.

This chain links TRBV28 with TRBJ2-2; D possibly corresponds to TRBD1 (5 bases). V was cut by 7 bases and J by 2 bases, with 8 bases left in between. The CDR3 is made up of 13 amino acids. Germline CDR1 is MDHEN and CDR2 is SYDVKM. The CDR3 loop reads CASKDRNTGELFF. The DNA of the CDR3 is TGTGCCAGCAAAGACAGAAACACCGGGGAGCTGTTTTTT. The full variable domain, with the rest looked up from reference TRBV28 and TRBJ2-2, is DVKVTQSSRYLVKRTGEKVFLECVQDMDHENMFWYRQDPGLGLRLIYFSYDVKMKEKGDIPEGYSVSREKKERFSLILESASTNQTSMYLCASKDRNTGELFFGEGSRLTVL.

The V gene is TRBV5-1, the J gene TRBJ1-1; D gene unclear. Per germline, CDR1 SGHRS and CDR2 YFSETQ. V was trimmed by 1 base and J by 5 bases, leaving 12 bases between them. The CDR3 extends over 14 amino acids. DNA of the CDR3: TGCGCCAGCAGCTTGCGCGCGTGGAGGACTGAAGCTTTCTTT. As protein: CASSLRAWRTEAFF.

The rearrangement joins TRBV27 to TRBJ1-6; 8 positions match TRBD1. CDR3 length: 14 residues. The V gene's germline CDR1 is MNHEY and CDR2 SMNVEV (reference sequence). The J segment lost 8 bases and the V segment lost 6 bases, leaving 6 bases of the junction unmatched. The CDR3 nucleotides are TGTGCCAGCAGACTTGGGACAGGTTATTCACCCCTCCACTTT. Protein sequence: CASRLGTGYSPLHF.

This clone has only a few counts. This sequence joins TRBV30 and TRBJ1-2; TRBD1 is a possible D gene (5 bases). The V gene's germline CDR1 is GTSNPN and CDR2 SVGIG (reference sequence). The CDR3 length is 13 residues. The germline V and J ends were trimmed by 4 bases and 8 bases, with 17 bases remaining between them. The CDR3 spells CAWTPNWRGGYTF. The CDR3 DNA reads TGTGCCTGGACCCCCAACTGGCGGGGGGGCTACACCTTC.